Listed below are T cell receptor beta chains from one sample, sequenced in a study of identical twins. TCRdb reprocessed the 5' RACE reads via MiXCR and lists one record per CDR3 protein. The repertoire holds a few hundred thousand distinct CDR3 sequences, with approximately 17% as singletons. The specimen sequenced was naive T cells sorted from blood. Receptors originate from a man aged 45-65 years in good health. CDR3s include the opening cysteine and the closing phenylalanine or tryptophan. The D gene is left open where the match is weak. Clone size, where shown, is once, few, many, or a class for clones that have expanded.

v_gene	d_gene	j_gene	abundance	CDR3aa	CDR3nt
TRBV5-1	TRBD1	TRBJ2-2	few	CASSYRSPGQGSTGELFF	TGCGCCAGCAGCTATCGCTCGCCGGGACAGGGGAGCACCGGGGAGCTGTTTTTT
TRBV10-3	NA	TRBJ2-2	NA	CATLEGFEDTGELFF	TGTGCCACCTTGGAGGGGTTTGAGGACACCGGGGAGCTGTTTTTT
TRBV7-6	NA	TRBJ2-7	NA	CASSDGAFYEQYF	TGTGCCAGCAGCGACGGGGCCTTCTACGAGCAGTACTTC
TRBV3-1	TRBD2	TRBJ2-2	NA	CASSPGTSGNTGELFF	TGTGCCAGCAGCCCGGGGACTAGCGGGAACACCGGGGAGCTGTTTTTT
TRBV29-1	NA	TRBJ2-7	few	CSVAKPSSYEQYF	TGCAGCGTTGCAAAGCCCAGCTCCTACGAGCAGTACTTC
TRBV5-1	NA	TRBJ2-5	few	CASSLVGAKETQYF	TGCGCCAGCAGCTTGGTGGGGGCTAAGGAGACCCAGTACTTC
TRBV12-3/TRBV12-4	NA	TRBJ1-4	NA	CASSLPPNDGLFF	TGTGCCAGCAGTTTACCGCCAAACGATGGACTGTTTTTT
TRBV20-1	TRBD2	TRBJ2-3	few	CSATFAGGQTDTQYF	TGCAGTGCTACTTTCGCGGGAGGGCAAACAGATACGCAGTATTTT
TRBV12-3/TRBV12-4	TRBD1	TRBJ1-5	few	CASSLAPIRTGARQPQHF	TGTGCCAGCAGTTTAGCACCCATCCGGACAGGGGCCCGGCAGCCCCAGCATTTT
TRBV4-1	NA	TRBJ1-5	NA	CASSQESENQPQHF	TGCGCCAGCAGCCAAGAAAGCGAAAATCAGCCCCAGCATTTT
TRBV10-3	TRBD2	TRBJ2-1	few	CAISVWGGSANEQFF	TGTGCCATCAGTGTATGGGGCGGGAGTGCCAATGAGCAGTTCTTC
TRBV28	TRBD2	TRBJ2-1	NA	CASNQGASGNNEQFF	TGTGCCAGCAACCAAGGGGCTAGCGGCAACAATGAGCAGTTCTTC
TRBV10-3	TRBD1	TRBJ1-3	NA	CAISEQGTVSGNTIYF	TGTGCCATCAGTGAGCAAGGGACAGTCTCTGGAAACACCATATATTTT
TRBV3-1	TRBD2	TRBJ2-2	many	CASSLGASGSRELFF	TGTGCCAGCAGCCTAGGGGCTAGCGGGAGTCGGGAGCTGTTTTTT
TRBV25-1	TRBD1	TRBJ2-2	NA	CASSEWDRGRANTGELFF	TGTGCCAGCAGTGAATGGGACAGGGGCCGTGCGAACACCGGGGAGCTGTTTTTT
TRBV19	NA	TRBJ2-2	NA	CASTRESTNTGELFF	TGTGCCAGCACAAGGGAGAGTACGAACACCGGGGAGCTGTTTTTT
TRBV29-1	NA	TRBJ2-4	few	CSVYGGSLAKNIQYF	TGCAGCGTTTATGGGGGATCACTAGCCAAAAACATTCAGTACTTC
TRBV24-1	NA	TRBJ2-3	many	CATSDLRTDTQYF	TGTGCCACCAGTGATTTGAGGACAGATACGCAGTATTTT
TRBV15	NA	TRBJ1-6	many	CATSRENSPLHF	TGTGCCACCAGCAGAGAAAATTCACCCCTCCACTTT
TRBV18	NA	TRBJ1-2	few	CASSFDKNYGYTF	TGTGCCAGCTCATTTGACAAGAACTATGGCTACACCTTC
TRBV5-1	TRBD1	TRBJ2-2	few	CASTGQGNTGELFF	TGCGCCAGCACGGGACAGGGCAACACCGGGGAGCTGTTTTTT
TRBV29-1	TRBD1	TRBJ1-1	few	CSDRQGSSTEAFF	TGCAGCGATAGACAGGGGTCGAGCACTGAAGCTTTCTTT
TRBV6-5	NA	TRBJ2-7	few	CALVQAYEQYF	TGTGCCCTGGTCCAAGCCTACGAGCAGTACTTC
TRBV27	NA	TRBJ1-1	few	CASSSQPRAQTVEAFF	TGTGCCAGCAGTTCCCAGCCCCGGGCCCAAACTGTTGAAGCTTTCTTT
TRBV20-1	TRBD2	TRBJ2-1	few	CSARDLSSIGGRTYNEQFF	TGCAGTGCTAGAGATTTATCCTCCATCGGCGGGAGGACCTACAATGAGCAGTTCTTC
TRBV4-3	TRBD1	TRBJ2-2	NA	CASSQGVDRVANTGELFF	TGCGCCAGCAGCCAAGGGGTGGACAGGGTTGCGAACACCGGGGAGCTGTTTTTT
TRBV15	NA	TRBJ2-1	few	CATSRDRVEDEQFF	TGTGCCACCAGCAGAGACAGGGTAGAGGATGAGCAGTTCTTC
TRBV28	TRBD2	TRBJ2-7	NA	CASRPRLAGLIYEQYF	TGTGCCAGCAGACCACGACTAGCGGGGCTAATCTACGAGCAGTACTTC
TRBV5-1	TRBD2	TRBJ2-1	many	CASSLAGPVPNEQFF	TGCGCCAGCAGTTTAGCGGGACCCGTCCCGAATGAGCAGTTCTTC
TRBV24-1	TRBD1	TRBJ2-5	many	CATSDPQGPGETQYF	TGTGCCACCAGTGACCCACAGGGGCCTGGGGAGACCCAGTACTTC
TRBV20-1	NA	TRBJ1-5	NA	CSASAGNQPQHF	TGCAGTGCTAGCGCAGGGAATCAGCCCCAGCATTTT
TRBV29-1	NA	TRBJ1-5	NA	CSAKGLDSNQPQHF	TGCAGCGCCAAGGGACTGGATAGCAATCAGCCCCAGCATTTT
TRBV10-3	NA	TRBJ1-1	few	CAISETAGNTEAFF	TGTGCCATCAGTGAGACCGCTGGGAACACTGAAGCTTTCTTT